These T cell receptor beta chains were read from a single sample in a study of T cells expressing NK-cell markers. TCRdb reprocessed the 5' RACE reads, keeping one entry per CDR3 protein, no DNA. The sample has 300,000 to 450,000 distinct CDR3 sequences. Material: blood T cells: a sorted CD56 or NKG2C T cell subset, CD4+ or CD8+ T cells, or bulk PBMC T cells (not recorded which). These receptor sequences come from a man aged 18-70 years in good health. Both conserved end residues are part of each CDR3.

CDR3: CASSSPAVWGDNTDTQYF; V: TRBV5-1; J: TRBJ2-3
CDR3: CASRPGGPSYEQYF; V: TRBV27; J: TRBJ2-7
CDR3: CASSPVGTGNIQYF; V: TRBV18; J: TRBJ2-4
CDR3: CASSPYLLAGGRETQYF; V: TRBV5-6; J: TRBJ2-5
CDR3: CASSLVPGLAADTQYF; V: TRBV5-1; J: TRBJ2-3
CDR3: CASSTSVGSPYF; V: TRBV11-2; J: TRBJ2-4
CDR3: CASSVDRRYGYTF; V: TRBV27; J: TRBJ1-2
CDR3: CASSLGFGSEAFF; V: TRBV7-6; J: TRBJ1-1
CDR3: CASSLWRGDSYYNEQFF; V: TRBV7-9; J: TRBJ2-1
CDR3: CASSLSPVEPQHF; V: TRBV7-3; J: TRBJ1-5
CDR3: CASSLGFGGAQETQYF; V: TRBV7-2; J: TRBJ2-5
CDR3: CASTSLRDSFSGANVLTF; V: TRBV6-1; J: TRBJ2-6
CDR3: CASSSGPEGGIQYF; V: TRBV11-2; J: TRBJ2-4
CDR3: CASSRDTSGKTYEQYF; V: TRBV12-3/TRBV12-4; J: TRBJ2-7
CDR3: CASSLYPDSYPTDTQYF; V: TRBV12-3/TRBV12-4; J: TRBJ2-3
CDR3: CASSTTDSTDTQYF; V: TRBV4-1; J: TRBJ2-3
CDR3: CATGPGAGRTGELFF; V: TRBV19; J: TRBJ2-2
CDR3: CASSDKGTTTMYGYTF; V: TRBV6-4; J: TRBJ1-2
CDR3: CASSRRQGGEKLFF; V: TRBV18; J: TRBJ1-4
CDR3: CASSQDGRKRETQYF; V: TRBV14; J: TRBJ2-5
CDR3: CASSRDGLADTQYF; V: TRBV5-1; J: TRBJ2-3
CDR3: CSASSTTQGLGADTQYF; V: TRBV20-1; J: TRBJ2-3
CDR3: CASTSKSRPGQGTGELFF; V: TRBV6-5; J: TRBJ2-2
CDR3: CASSLIRGTYEQYF; V: TRBV7-2; J: TRBJ2-7
CDR3: CASSLSSLKETQYF; V: TRBV7-8; J: TRBJ2-5
CDR3: CASSLVGGINQPQHF; V: TRBV19; J: TRBJ1-5
CDR3: CASSLSGPRVNNEQFF; V: TRBV11-3; J: TRBJ2-1
CDR3: CASSYDRSGGNEQFF; V: TRBV5-6; J: TRBJ2-1
CDR3: CASSLYSGSYGYTF; V: TRBV12-3/TRBV12-4; J: TRBJ1-2
CDR3: CSARSTSGGKDTQYF; V: TRBV20-1; J: TRBJ2-3
CDR3: CASSPKGQGNHTEAFF; V: TRBV7-9; J: TRBJ1-1
CDR3: CASFNAGDGYTF; V: TRBV6-5; J: TRBJ1-2
CDR3: CAISELSEQYF; V: TRBV10-3; J: TRBJ2-7
CDR3: CASSAQVYEQYF; V: TRBV6-1; J: TRBJ2-7
CDR3: CASSLEGAGYNEQFF; V: TRBV11-2; J: TRBJ2-1
CDR3: CASTVTGNTIYF; V: TRBV6-1; J: TRBJ1-3
CDR3: CASSLPPPNTEAFF; V: TRBV5-5; J: TRBJ1-1
CDR3: CASSLVPPRDEKLFF; V: TRBV7-2; J: TRBJ1-4
CDR3: CASSSSGGYSYEQYF; V: TRBV7-9; J: TRBJ2-7
CDR3: CASSPHGESNEKLFF; V: TRBV7-2; J: TRBJ1-4
CDR3: CASSYLLLGEPSTDTQYF; V: TRBV11-1; J: TRBJ2-3
CDR3: CSATDLAGTHPYEQYF; V: TRBV20-1; J: TRBJ2-7
CDR3: CASSLLVGRPEAFF; V: TRBV28; J: TRBJ1-1
CDR3: CASSLSGRGENSPLHF; V: TRBV18; J: TRBJ1-6
CDR3: CASSLSPEQETQYF; V: TRBV7-6; J: TRBJ2-5
CDR3: CSARGLAGAYQETQYF; V: TRBV20-1; J: TRBJ2-5
CDR3: CAIRSAPGGNTEAFF; V: TRBV10-3; J: TRBJ1-1
CDR3: CASSAQGTGAEAFF; V: TRBV2; J: TRBJ1-1
CDR3: CSATPKGVYTDTQYF; V: TRBV20-1; J: TRBJ2-3
CDR3: CASRGTTGNTIYF; V: TRBV14; J: TRBJ1-3
CDR3: CASSGGRLIEQFF; V: TRBV2; J: TRBJ2-1
CDR3: CVSRGGIPGEQFF; V: TRBV6-6; J: TRBJ2-1
CDR3: CASSPNAGQGPNIQYF; V: TRBV9; J: TRBJ2-4
CDR3: CSVATGRQETQYF; V: TRBV29-1; J: TRBJ2-5